The 23 T cell receptor beta chains presented below share a single source sample, sequenced in a study of T cell responses to AZD1222 COVID-19 vaccine. Clones were read by immunoSEQ multiplex PCR, and TCRdb kept only the in-frame ones, dropping some. The data show roughly 100,000 clones, with roughly nine tenths seen just once and around 5% held by the top ten. The source was peripheral blood, collected on day 0 of AZD1222 vaccination. These receptors were taken from an adult in good health.

This clone has only one observation. At one boundary the junction diverges from the germline segment, which might be a read error. The chain links TRBV7-7 to TRBJ1-3, with TRBD1 as a possible D gene (5 bases). Per the germline V gene, CDR1 is SSHAT and CDR2 is FNYEAQ (reference sequence). The CDR3 runs 15 residues. CDR3 nucleotide sequence: TGTGCTAGCAGCTTAGGAGGGGCGCAGGGAAACACCATATATTTT. Amino acid sequence: CASSLGGAQGNTIYF.

The chain employs TRBV6-5 and TRBJ1-2; D might be TRBD1 (6 bases). This CDR3 contains 12 residues. V was clipped by 7 bases and J by 8 bases, with 14 bases between them. Germline CDR1 reads MNHEY; CDR2 reads SVGAGI. The CDR3 region is CASTAGTKGYTF. As DNA, the CDR3 is TGTGCCAGCACTGCCGGGACAAAGGGCTACACCTTC.

The V call is TRBV11-3, the J call TRBJ2-1; no reliable D call. Germline CDR1 and CDR2: SGHNT and YENEEA. This CDR3 contains 15 residues. The V end was cut by 1 base, the J end by 0 bases, with 7 bases between. The CDR3 here is CASSLGYSSYNEQFF. The CDR3 DNA reads as TGTGCCAGCAGCTTAGGATACAGCTCCTACAATGAGCAGTTCTTC.

V is TRBV5-6 and J is TRBJ1-2, with 7 bases fitting TRBD1. CDR1 SGHDT and CDR2 YYEEEE come from the germline V gene. This CDR3 spans 13 amino acids. V was pared by 5 bases and J by 8 bases, with 9 bases of the junction left unmatched. The CDR3 region has the DNA TGTGCCAGCAGTCCGACAGGGAGGGAGGGCTACACCTTC. Amino acid sequence: CASSPTGREGYTF.

The chain is built from TRBV5-4 and TRBJ2-1; 10 nucleotides match TRBD2. V lost 3 bases, J lost 5 bases, and 5 bases stayed unmatched. The CDR3 spans 15 residues. Germline V gene sequence: CDR1 SGHNT, CDR2 YYREEE (reference sequence). CDR3 loop: CASSSKREGNNEQFF. The CDR3 DNA is TGTGCCAGCAGCTCTAAGCGGGAGGGGAACAATGAGCAGTTCTTC.

This clone was counted once. V is TRBV19 and J is TRBJ1-4; D is uncertain. The CDR3 runs 14 residues. CDR1 LNHDA and CDR2 SQIVND come from the germline V gene (reference sequence). Trimming shortened V by 6 bases and J by 7 bases, and 15 bases separated the two germline ends. CDR3 nucleotides: TGTGCCAGTAGCACGGGAACGTTGGTTGAAAAACTGTTTTTT. It translates to CASSTGTLVEKLFF.

The genes are TRBV2 and TRBJ1-1, with TRBD1 as a possible D gene (5 bases). Germline V gene data show CDR1 as SNHLY and CDR2 as FYNNEI. The CDR3 totals 13 residues. V lost 5 bases, J lost 1 base, and 8 bases lay in between. CDR3 protein: CASSWQGNTEAFF. DNA of the CDR3: TGTGCCAGCAGTTGGCAGGGGAACACTGAAGCTTTCTTT.

The V gene is TRBV9, the J gene TRBJ2-4, with 8 bases matching TRBD2. Germline lookup yields CDR1 SGDLS and CDR2 YYNGEE. The CDR3 sequence is 14 residues long. J gave up 9 bases and V 2 bases, and 7 bases lay outside the gene matches. The CDR3 coding sequence is TGTGCCAGCAGCGTCGGGACTAGGGCGGGCATTCAGTACTTC. This codes for CASSVGTRAGIQYF.

This chain uses TRBV4-2 with TRBJ1-2; D gene unclear. Per germline, CDR1 LGHNA and CDR2 YNFKEQ. CDR3 size: 15 residues. Trimming left V 0 bases short and J 2 bases short, with 10 bases between. CDR3 protein: CASSQEIHSNYGYTF. The CDR3 DNA sequence: TGTGCCAGCAGCCAAGAGATACACTCAAACTATGGCTACACCTTC.

The rearrangement links TRBV5-4 to TRBJ1-2; 9 positions agree with TRBD1. CDR1 and CDR2 from the germline V gene are SGHNT and YYREEE (reference sequence). The CDR3 runs to 16 residues. Losses at the gene ends were 4 bases for V and 4 bases for J; bases not matched to a gene: 11. This chain's CDR3 is CASSPDPGQGLYGYTF. Written as DNA, the CDR3 is TGTGCCAGCAGCCCTGACCCGGGACAGGGCCTCTATGGCTACACCTTC.

The genes are TRBV7-2 and TRBJ2-7; possible D gene TRBD1, 6 bases. From germline, CDR1 is SGHTA and CDR2 FQGNSA. CDR3 length equals 13 residues. The germline V and J ends were trimmed by 3 bases and 6 bases, with 12 bases remaining between them. In DNA form, the CDR3 reads TGTGCCAGCAGCTTGGGACAAAGCACCGAGCAGTACTTC. Its protein is CASSLGQSTEQYF.

The chain has TRBV18 and TRBJ2-7, with a possible D match to TRBD1 (6 bases). Germline V gene sequence: CDR1 KGHSH, CDR2 LQKENI. The CDR3 spans 12 residues. V lost 2 bases to trimming and J lost 6 bases, with 8 bases between them. The CDR3 reads CASSPTGREQYF. CDR3 sequence (DNA): TGTGCCAGCTCACCAACAGGGCGCGAGCAGTACTTC.

This clone was counted a single time. This chain connects TRBV19 to TRBJ2-1, with TRBD2 matching over 7 bases. J lost 3 bases, V lost 0 bases, and 5 bases had no gene match. The CDR3 has 16 residues. CDR1 and CDR2 (germline): LNHDA, SQIVND (reference sequence). The CDR3 is CASSIETGGLYNEQFF. CDR3 nucleotide sequence: TGTGCCAGTAGTATAGAAACGGGGGGACTCTACAATGAGCAGTTCTTC.

A single count supports this clone. The chain recombines TRBV27 with TRBJ1-2; 10 nucleotides match TRBD1. Germline assignment: CDR1 MNHEY and CDR2 SMNVEV (reference sequence). V was pared by 5 bases and J by 4 bases, with 1 base of the junction left unmatched. This CDR3 region has 13 residues. CDR3 amino acids: CASSGDRGYGYTF. CDR3 nucleotides: TGTGCCAGCAGTGGGGACAGGGGCTATGGCTACACCTTC.

CDR3 protein: CSASYLAGDSYNEQFF. CDR3 bases: TGCAGTGCTAGTTATCTAGCGGGGGACTCCTACAATGAGCAGTTCTTC. V and J are TRBV20-1 and TRBJ2-1; 10 bases map to TRBD2. Germline V gene sequence: CDR1 DFQATT, CDR2 SNEGSKA (reference sequence). CDR3 length equals 16 residues. J lost 0 bases, V lost 3 bases, and 5 bases had no gene match.

The rearrangement links TRBV7-2 to TRBJ1-1; D call uncertain. Germline CDR1 SGHTA, CDR2 FQGNSA. V shed 1 base and J shed 0 bases, with 9 bases lying between them. The CDR3 consists of 15 residues. The CDR3 sequence is CASSLEYRVNTEAFF. The CDR3 region has the DNA TGTGCCAGCAGCTTAGAGTATAGGGTGAACACTGAAGCTTTCTTT.

DNA of the CDR3: TGTGCCAGCAGCTTGGTCGGGGGAGATAACTATGGCTACACCTTC. It yields the protein CASSLVGGDNYGYTF. This chain links TRBV5-8 with TRBJ1-2; possible D gene TRBD1, 5 bases. The CDR3 is 15 amino acids. The germline V and J ends were trimmed by 0 bases and 1 base, with 10 bases remaining between them. Per germline, CDR1 SGHTS and CDR2 YDEGEE.

This clone turned up a few times. The V and J genes are TRBV6-2 or TRBV6-3 and TRBJ1-2; no firm D call. Deletions cut 5 bases from V and 8 bases from J, with 9 bases between. The CDR3 is 11 residues long. Germline loops: CDR1 MNHEY, CDR2 SVGEGT. DNA for the CDR3: TGTGCCAGCAGTCGGAGTGGGGGCTACACCTTC. This codes for CASSRSGGYTF.

The chain employs TRBV14 and TRBJ1-2; the match to TRBD1 covers 7 bases. V shed 3 bases and J 6 bases; nucleotides not matched to a gene: 7. Germline CDR1 and CDR2: SGHDN and FVKESK. The CDR3 is 14 amino acids. The CDR3 DNA reads as TGTGCCAGCAGCCAGACGACAGGGTATGATGGCTACACCTTC. Protein: CASSQTTGYDGYTF.

The chain joins TRBV9 to TRBJ2-2; TRBD2 might be the D (7 bases). The CDR3 length is 14 residues. V was shortened by 2 bases and J by 3 bases, with 8 bases between the two germline ends. Germline V CDR1 and CDR2: SGDLS, YYNGEE. CDR3 in DNA: TGTGCCAGCAGCGTCGGGGGGCACACCGGGGAGCTGTTTTTT. Translated: CASSVGGHTGELFF. Filled out from reference TRBV9 and TRBJ2-2, the complete variable domain reads DSGVTQTPKHLITATGQRVTLRCSPRSGDLSVYWYQQSLDQGLQFLIQYYNGEERAKGNILERFSAQQFPDLHSELNLSSLELGDSALYFCASSVGGHTGELFFGEGSRLTVL.

This chain connects TRBV5-1 to TRBJ2-2; weak D call: TRBD1 (5 bases). V was trimmed by 1 base and J by 2 bases, leaving 12 bases between them. Germline lookup yields CDR1 SGHRS and CDR2 YFSETQ. The CDR3 runs 16 residues. CDR3 bases: TGCGCCAGCAGCTTGTTGGCAGGGATTAACACCGGGGAGCTGTTTTTT. As protein: CASSLLAGINTGELFF.

This chain links TRBV6-2 or TRBV6-3 with TRBJ1-6; 9 nucleotides line up with TRBD1. The CDR3 length is 16 residues. The J segment lost 7 bases and the V segment lost 4 bases, leaving 8 bases of the junction unmatched. CDR1 and CDR2 (germline): MNHEY, SVGEGT. DNA of the CDR3: TGTGCCAGCAGTTTCCCTGGACAGGGGCGAAATTCACCCCTCCACTTT. Its translation: CASSFPGQGRNSPLHF.

The chain combines TRBV11-2 with TRBJ2-2; D ambiguous. Germline-derived CDR1 and CDR2 are SGHAT and FQNNGV. This CDR3 spans 15 amino acids. Trimming shortened V by 1 base and J by 1 base, and 7 bases separated the two germline ends. The CDR3 sequence: CASSLGRLNTGELFF. CDR3 nucleotide sequence: TGTGCCAGCAGCTTAGGCCGCTTGAACACCGGGGAGCTGTTTTTT. Variable domain in full (rest from reference TRBV11-2 and TRBJ2-2): EAGVAQSPRYKIIEKRQSVAFWCNPISGHATLYWYQQILGQGPKLLIQFQNNGVVDDSQLPKDRFSAERLKGVDSTLKIQPAKLEDSAVYLCASSLGRLNTGELFFGEGSRLTVL.